These 30 T cell receptor beta chains share one sample of origin, sequenced in a study of cytomegalovirus exposure and HLA in healthy donors. Vbeta (60) and Jbeta (13) primers were used in the PCR. Only in-frame clones appear in the TCRdb table, and some are missing; sequencing was by immunoSEQ multiplex PCR. The sample has 150,000 to 250,000 clones, around 78% seen once. The sequenced sample consisted of PBMCs. The receptors were gathered from a man aged 25-40 years in good health and CMV-seronegative.

The CDR3 here is CASSSRGLAGVTGELFF. CDR3 DNA sequence: TGTGCCAGCAGTTCAAGGGGACTAGCGGGAGTTACCGGGGAGCTGTTTTTT. The chain links TRBV27 to TRBJ2-2; 14 nucleotides align to TRBD2. Germline CDR1 reads MNHEY; CDR2 reads SMNVEV (reference sequence). CDR3 length equals 17 residues. The V and J ends lost 4 bases and 5 bases, in that order; junction bases with no gene match: 6.

The genes are TRBV11-3 and TRBJ2-7; 12 bases match TRBD1. CDR3 length: 15 amino acids. Germline lookup yields CDR1 SGHNT and CDR2 YENEEA. J was trimmed by 5 bases and V by 5 bases; bases with no gene match: 7. The CDR3 spells CASSHGTGGSDEQYF. CDR3 in DNA: TGTGCCAGCAGCCACGGGACAGGGGGCTCGGACGAGCAGTACTTC.

The chain links TRBV27 to TRBJ1-1; 9 nucleotides align to TRBD1. Germline CDR1 MNHEY, CDR2 SMNVEV (reference sequence). The CDR3 is 12 residues long. V lost 2 bases and J lost 11; bases outside the gene matches: 3. The CDR3 reads CASSLNRGHAFF. CDR3 coding DNA: TGTGCCAGCAGTTTAAACAGGGGGCATGCTTTCTTT.

This chain joins TRBV7-8 and TRBJ1-5; tentatively, D is TRBD1 (6 bases). V was shortened by 0 bases and J by 7 bases, with 19 bases between the two germline ends. This CDR3 has 17 amino acids. CDR1 and CDR2 from the germline V gene are SGHVS and FQNEAQ. CDR3: CASSLAWGPTGYQPQHF. The CDR3 region has the DNA TGTGCCAGCAGCTTAGCGTGGGGCCCAACAGGGTACCAGCCCCAGCATTTT.

The chain combines TRBV27 with TRBJ2-7, with 11 bases matching TRBD2. CDR3 length: 14 amino acids. From germline, CDR1 is MNHEY and CDR2 SMNVEV (reference sequence). J was trimmed by 5 bases and V by 3 bases; bases with no gene match: 3. The CDR3 protein is CASSLTSGTHEQYF. CDR3 nucleotides: TGTGCCAGCAGTTTGACTAGCGGGACCCACGAGCAGTACTTC.

In nucleotides, the CDR3 is TGCAGCGCCGGGGCCAGGGGGCCCGAAGCTTTCTTT. It codes for CSAGARGPEAFF. The chain combines TRBV29-1 with TRBJ1-1; the match to TRBD1 covers 8 bases. The CDR3 consists of 12 residues. Germline CDR1 and CDR2: SQVTM and ANQGSEA. V was pared by 7 bases and J by 8 bases, with 9 bases of the junction left unmatched.

The genes are TRBV12-5 and TRBJ2-1; possible D gene TRBD2, 6 bases. Germline CDR1 and CDR2: LGHNT and FRNRAP. This CDR3 region has 13 residues. Trimming shortened V by 1 base and J by 7 bases, and 8 bases separated the two germline ends. CDR3 nucleotide sequence: TGTGCTAGTGGTTTGGCGGGAGTTAATGAGCAGTTCTTC. It specifies CASGLAGVNEQFF.

This rearrangement joins TRBV11-2 to TRBJ2-3; TRBD2 matches 7 bases. Losses at the gene ends were 3 bases for V and 3 bases for J; bases not matched to a gene: 3. From germline, CDR1 is SGHAT and CDR2 FQNNGV. The length of the CDR3 is 14 residues. CDR3 residues: CASSFGGETDTQYF. CDR3 sequence (DNA): TGTGCCAGCAGCTTTGGGGGGGAGACAGATACGCAGTATTTT.

The chain carries TRBV28 and TRBJ2-3; D not resolved. The V end was cut by 2 bases, the J end by 3 bases, with 9 bases between. Germline V CDR1 and CDR2: MDHEN, SYDVKM. The CDR3 extends over 14 amino acids. The CDR3 nucleotides read TGTGCCAGCAGTTTAAGGCAGACAACAGATACGCAGTATTTT. This sequence encodes CASSLRQTTDTQYF.

This clone was seen a handful of times. The chain combines TRBV5-6 with TRBJ1-1, with 7 bases identical to TRBD1. The V and J ends lost 4 bases and 8 bases, in that order; junction bases with no gene match: 8. The CDR3 loop spans 13 amino acids. In germline, CDR1 is SGHDT, CDR2 YYEEEE. The DNA for the CDR3 is TGTGCCAGCAGCCTGACAAGGACAGGAGAAGCTTTCTTT. Its protein is CASSLTRTGEAFF.

The genes are TRBV28 and TRBJ1-2; tentatively, D is TRBD1 (5 bases). This CDR3 has 15 amino acids. CDR1 is MDHEN and CDR2 is SYDVKM in the germline V gene. Trimming stripped 5 bases from V and 0 bases from J, with 13 bases between. The CDR3: CASSRQTITNYGYTF. The CDR3 DNA reads as TGTGCCAGCAGTCGACAGACGATTACTAACTATGGCTACACCTTC.

The chain joins TRBV7-3 to TRBJ2-3, with D maybe TRBD1 (6 bases). This CDR3 contains 16 residues. Trimming stripped 2 bases from V and 1 base from J, with 13 bases between. Germline V gene data show CDR1 as SGHTA and CDR2 as FQGTGA. The CDR3 DNA follows: TGTGCCAGCAGCTTATTTGCGACAGGCCGCACAGATACGCAGTATTTT. Translated, it gives CASSLFATGRTDTQYF.

This clone was found a few times. The chain carries TRBV10-3 and TRBJ2-2; no reliable D call. Germline V gives CDR1 ENHRY, CDR2 SYGVKD. Trimming shortened V by 2 bases and J by 7 bases, and 2 bases separated the two germline ends. The CDR3 has 11 residues. The CDR3 is CAISELGELFF. The CDR3 DNA sequence: TGTGCCATCAGTGAGCTCGGGGAGCTGTTTTTT.

The gene calls are TRBV28 and TRBJ1-3, with 7 bases fitting TRBD1. V lost 7 bases and J lost 0; bases outside the gene matches: 12. The germline V gene has CDR1 MDHEN and CDR2 SYDVKM. The CDR3 extends over 17 amino acids. CDR3 residues: CASIGRGQSISGNTIYF. In DNA, the CDR3 is TGTGCCAGCATAGGTAGGGGACAGTCAATCTCTGGAAACACCATATATTTT. Full variable domain (outside the CDR3, taken from reference TRBV28 and TRBJ1-3): DVKVTQSSRYLVKRTGEKVFLECVQDMDHENMFWYRQDPGLGLRLIYFSYDVKMKEKGDIPEGYSVSREKKERFSLILESASTNQTSMYLCASIGRGQSISGNTIYFGEGSWLTVV.

The V call is TRBV5-4, the J call TRBJ2-1; 9 bases match TRBD2. Trimming took 3 bases from V and 5 from J; bases not matched to a gene: 12. The CDR3 length is 17 residues. Germline CDR1 is SGHNT and CDR2 is YYREEE (reference sequence). CDR3 bases: TGTGCCAGCAGCTCAAGAAAGGCTAGCGGGGTAGACAATGAGCAGTTCTTC. It codes for CASSSRKASGVDNEQFF.

This clone was observed once. The rearrangement uses TRBV5-4 and TRBJ2-1; D is possibly TRBD1 (5 bases). The CDR3 is 16 amino acids. Trimming pared 4 bases from V and 7 bases from J, leaving 21 bases between. Per the germline V gene, CDR1 is SGHNT and CDR2 is YYREEE (reference sequence). The CDR3 here is CASSQPVLVGRNEQFF. The CDR3 DNA sequence: TGTGCCAGCAGCCAACCCGTCTTAGTGGGGCGGAATGAGCAGTTCTTC. Looking up the rest from reference TRBV5-4 and TRBJ2-1 gives the full variable domain: ETGVTQSPTHLIKTRGQQVTLRCSSQSGHNTVSWYQQALGQGPQFIFQYYREEENGRGNFPPRFSGLQFPNYSSELNVNALELDDSALYLCASSQPVLVGRNEQFFGPGTRLTVL.

The rearrangement joins TRBV11-2 to TRBJ2-5, with D possibly TRBD2 on 5 matching bases. Between the trimmed V and J ends, which lost 1 base and 5 bases, there was a span of 14 bases. Germline CDR1 is SGHAT and CDR2 is FQNNGV. This CDR3 has 15 residues. The CDR3 loop is CASSLVEEELETQYF. CDR3 nucleotides: TGTGCCAGCAGCTTAGTGGAGGAGGAATTGGAGACCCAGTACTTC.

The genes are TRBV27 and TRBJ2-1; 9 positions agree with TRBD2. Per the germline V gene, CDR1 is MNHEY and CDR2 is SMNVEV (reference sequence). This CDR3 comprises 16 residues. J gave up 0 bases and V 2 bases, and 2 bases lay outside the gene matches. The CDR3 nucleotides are TGTGCCAGCAGTTTACCTAGCGGGACCTCCTACAATGAGCAGTTCTTC. Protein product: CASSLPSGTSYNEQFF.

CDR3 sequence: CASSKGRRGGKETQYF. The CDR3 DNA follows: TGTGCCAGCAGCAAAGGGAGACGGGGGGGTAAAGAGACCCAGTACTTC. The chain recombines TRBV5-8 with TRBJ2-5; 8 nucleotides agree with TRBD2. V trimming: 4 bases; J trimming: 3 bases; junction bases outside the gene matches: 11. From germline, CDR1 is SGHTS and CDR2 YDEGEE. The CDR3 totals 16 residues.

CDR3 loop: CASRPLAGGTYEQYF. CDR3 nucleotide sequence: TGTGCCAGCAGACCACTAGCGGGAGGGACCTACGAGCAGTACTTC. The rearrangement uses TRBV6-1 and TRBJ2-7, with 13 bases fitting TRBD2. Germline loops: CDR1 MNHNS, CDR2 SASEGT. V was clipped by 6 bases and J by 2 bases; unmatched bases: 4. CDR3 length: 15 amino acids.

This clone occurred a few times. The chain is built from TRBV29-1 and TRBJ2-7; TRBD1 matches at 8 bases. CDR1 is SQVTM and CDR2 is ANQGSEA in the germline V gene. This CDR3 has 14 amino acids. Trimming took 5 bases from V and 4 from J; bases not matched to a gene: 10. The CDR3 loop reads CSVLSRTGTYEQYF. For the CDR3, the DNA is TGCAGCGTTCTCTCTCGGACAGGGACTTACGAGCAGTACTTC.

The CDR3 nucleotides read TGTGCCAGCAGTGTAAGAGCGGGGGAGATACAAGAGACCCAGTACTTC. Translated: CASSVRAGEIQETQYF. The chain employs TRBV2 and TRBJ2-5; 8 nucleotides align to TRBD2. The CDR3 spans 16 residues. The germline CDR1 and CDR2 sequences are SNHLY and FYNNEI. After removal of 4 bases from V and 2 bases from J, the junction contained 9 bases not matched to a gene. The entire variable domain, with the rest obtained from reference TRBV2 and TRBJ2-5, is as follows: EPEVTQTPSHQVTQMGQEVILRCVPISNHLYFYWYRQILGQKVEFLVSFYNNEISEKSEIFDDQFSVERPDGSNFTLKIRSTKLEDSAMYFCASSVRAGEIQETQYFGPGTRLLVL.

The J gene is TRBJ1-6, the V gene TRBV7-5; the table's D call, TRBD1, has no DNA check behind it. TRBV7-5 is designated a pseudogene. This CDR3 has 14 amino acids. The CDR3: CARSGQANNSPLHF. In DNA, the CDR3 is TGTGCCAGAAGCGGACAGGCCAATAATTCACCCCTCCACTTT.

This chain links TRBV4-1 with TRBJ1-5; D is perhaps TRBD1 (5 bases). V was clipped by 1 base and J by 5 bases, with 9 bases between them. The CDR3 sequence is 14 residues long. In germline, CDR1 is MGHRA, CDR2 YSYEKL. In DNA form, the CDR3 reads TGCGCCAGCAGCCAAGTTACAGGATATCAGCCCCAGCATTTT. Its protein is CASSQVTGYQPQHF.

The chain carries TRBV6-6 and TRBJ1-5, with D possibly TRBD1 on 5 matching bases. V lost 5 bases, J lost 6 bases, and 11 bases lay in between. Germline V lookup: CDR1 MNHNY, CDR2 SVGAGI (reference sequence). CDR3 length: 13 amino acids. The CDR3, as DNA: TGTGCCAGCAGTCTTACAGGCTCTCAGCCCCAGCATTTT. Translated, it gives CASSLTGSQPQHF.

The chain has TRBV9 and TRBJ1-1; 9 nucleotides line up with TRBD1. Per the germline V gene, CDR1 is SGDLS and CDR2 is YYNGEE. Trimming at V came to 3 bases and at J to 3 bases, leaving 6 bases not matched to a gene. The CDR3 consists of 15 residues. As DNA, the CDR3 is TGTGCCAGCAGCGAGACAGGGGGTTATGACACTGAAGCTTTCTTT. Protein: CASSETGGYDTEAFF. Based on the CDR3 plus reference TRBV9 and TRBJ1-1, the full variable domain is DSGVTQTPKHLITATGQRVTLRCSPRSGDLSVYWYQQSLDQGLQFLIQYYNGEERAKGNILERFSAQQFPDLHSELNLSSLELGDSALYFCASSETGGYDTEAFFGQGTRLTVV.

The chain uses TRBV10-1 and TRBJ1-5; D gene uncertain. CDR3 length: 13 residues. The germline V gene encodes CDR1 WNHNN and CDR2 SYGVQD (reference sequence). V lost 6 bases and J 3 bases, leaving 9 bases between the germline ends. CDR3 residues: CASSLGVNQPQHF. In nucleotides, the CDR3 is TGCGCCAGCAGCTTAGGAGTCAATCAGCCCCAGCATTTT.

The rearrangement links TRBV6-1 to TRBJ2-3; TRBD2 matches 7 bases. The CDR3 is made up of 15 amino acids. Germline trimming cut 0 bases from V and 5 bases from J; bases unmatched to any gene: 5. Germline CDR1 MNHNS, CDR2 SASEGT. CDR3 DNA: TGTGCCAGCAGTGAAGCGGGAGGGCCATTAGATACGCAGTATTTT. Its protein is CASSEAGGPLDTQYF.

This clone came up a few times. The chain employs TRBV7-9 and TRBJ2-1, with TRBD2 matching over 16 bases. The CDR3 is made up of 19 amino acids. Germline V gene lookup returns CDR1 SEHNR and CDR2 FQNEAQ (reference sequence). V was pared by 0 bases and J by 1 base, with 3 bases of the junction left unmatched. The CDR3 bases are TGTGCCAGCAGCTTAGCAGGGACTAGCGGGAGGGAATCCTACAATGAGCAGTTCTTC. This sequence encodes CASSLAGTSGRESYNEQFF.

This chain connects TRBV29-1 to TRBJ1-2, with a tentative D call TRBD1 (5 bases). Germline V gives CDR1 SQVTM, CDR2 ANQGSEA. With 5 bases removed from V and 6 bases from J, the gap between germline ends came to 13 bases. The CDR3 runs to 12 residues. CDR3: CSVYQGGDGYTF. CDR3 nucleotides: TGCAGCGTTTACCAGGGAGGGGATGGCTACACCTTC.